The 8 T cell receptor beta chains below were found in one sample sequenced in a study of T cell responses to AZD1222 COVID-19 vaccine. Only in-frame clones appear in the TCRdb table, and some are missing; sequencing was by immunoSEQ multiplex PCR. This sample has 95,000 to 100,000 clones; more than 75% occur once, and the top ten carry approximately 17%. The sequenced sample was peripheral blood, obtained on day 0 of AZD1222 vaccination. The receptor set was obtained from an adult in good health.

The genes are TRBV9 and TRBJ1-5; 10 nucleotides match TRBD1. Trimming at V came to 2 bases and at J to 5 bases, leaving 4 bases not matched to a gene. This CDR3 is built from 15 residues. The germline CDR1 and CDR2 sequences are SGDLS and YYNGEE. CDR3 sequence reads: CASSVGGTGDQPQHF. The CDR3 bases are TGTGCCAGCAGCGTCGGCGGGACAGGGGATCAGCCCCAGCATTTT.

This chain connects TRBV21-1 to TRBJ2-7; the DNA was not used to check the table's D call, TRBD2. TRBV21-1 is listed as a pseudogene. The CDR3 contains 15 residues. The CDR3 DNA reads TGTGCCAGCAGCAAAACTAGCGGGTGTACCTACGAGCAGTACTTC. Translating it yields CASSKTSGCTYEQYF.

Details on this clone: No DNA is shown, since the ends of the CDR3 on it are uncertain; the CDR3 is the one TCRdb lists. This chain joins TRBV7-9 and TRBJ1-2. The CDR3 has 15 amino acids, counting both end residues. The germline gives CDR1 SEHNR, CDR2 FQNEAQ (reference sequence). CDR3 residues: CASSLVGQGTEFRTF.

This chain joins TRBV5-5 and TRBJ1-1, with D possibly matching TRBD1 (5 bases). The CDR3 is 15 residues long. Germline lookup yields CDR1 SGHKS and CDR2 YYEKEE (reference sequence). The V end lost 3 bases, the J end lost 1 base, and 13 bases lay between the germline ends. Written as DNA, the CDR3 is TGTGCCAGCAGCTCTGGGGCAGAGTCGAACACTGAAGCTTTCTTT. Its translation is CASSSGAESNTEAFF.

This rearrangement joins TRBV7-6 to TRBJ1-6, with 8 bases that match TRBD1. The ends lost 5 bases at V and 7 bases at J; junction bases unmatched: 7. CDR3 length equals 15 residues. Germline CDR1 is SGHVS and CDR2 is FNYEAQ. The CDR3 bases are TGTGCCAGCAGCAGCGGACAGGGAGCGAATTCACCCCTCCACTTT. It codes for CASSSGQGANSPLHF.

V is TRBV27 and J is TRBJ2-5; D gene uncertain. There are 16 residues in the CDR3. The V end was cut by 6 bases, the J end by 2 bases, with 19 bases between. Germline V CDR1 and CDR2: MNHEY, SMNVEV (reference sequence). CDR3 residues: CASSHPGQPRQETQYF. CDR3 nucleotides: TGTGCCAGCAGCCACCCCGGGCAGCCGCGACAAGAGACCCAGTACTTC.

The CDR3 sequence: CASSQGRGQTYNEQFF. CDR3 sequence (DNA): TGTGCCAGCAGCCAGGGGCGGGGACAGACCTACAATGAGCAGTTCTTC. The rearrangement uses TRBV5-4 and TRBJ2-1; D is possibly TRBD1 (7 bases). This CDR3 spans 16 amino acids. V dropped 4 bases and J dropped 2 bases, with 16 bases sitting between them. Germline-derived CDR1 and CDR2 are SGHNT and YYREEE (reference sequence).

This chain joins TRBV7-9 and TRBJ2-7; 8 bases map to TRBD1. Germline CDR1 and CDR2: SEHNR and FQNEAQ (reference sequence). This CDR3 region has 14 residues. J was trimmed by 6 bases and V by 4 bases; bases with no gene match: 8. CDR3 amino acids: CASSSGGQAGEQYF. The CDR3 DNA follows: TGTGCCAGCAGCTCTGGGGGACAGGCCGGCGAGCAGTACTTC.